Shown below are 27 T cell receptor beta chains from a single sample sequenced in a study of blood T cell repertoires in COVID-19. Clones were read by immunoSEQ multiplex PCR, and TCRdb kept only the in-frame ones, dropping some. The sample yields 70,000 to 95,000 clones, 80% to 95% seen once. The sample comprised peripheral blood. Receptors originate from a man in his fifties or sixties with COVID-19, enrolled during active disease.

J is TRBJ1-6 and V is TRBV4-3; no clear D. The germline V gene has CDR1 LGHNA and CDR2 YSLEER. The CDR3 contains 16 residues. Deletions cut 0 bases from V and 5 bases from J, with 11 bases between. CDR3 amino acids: CASSQDLQVDNSPLHF. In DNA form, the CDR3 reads TGCGCCAGCAGCCAAGATCTGCAGGTAGATAATTCACCCCTCCACTTT.

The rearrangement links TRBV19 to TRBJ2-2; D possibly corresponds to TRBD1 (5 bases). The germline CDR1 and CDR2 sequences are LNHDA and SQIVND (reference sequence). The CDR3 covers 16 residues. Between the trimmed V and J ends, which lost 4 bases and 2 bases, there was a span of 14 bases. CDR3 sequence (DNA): TGTGCCAGTAGTACCGGACACCGCTTTAACACCGGGGAGCTGTTTTTT. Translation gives CASSTGHRFNTGELFF.

The CDR3 is CASSGGINQPQHF. The CDR3, as DNA: TGTGCCAGCAGCGGAGGGATTAATCAGCCCCAGCATTTT. The chain recombines TRBV6-5 with TRBJ1-5; unclear D gene. The CDR3 has 13 residues. Germline CDR1 reads MNHEY; CDR2 reads SVGAGI. Trimming stripped 6 bases from V and 4 bases from J, with 10 bases between.

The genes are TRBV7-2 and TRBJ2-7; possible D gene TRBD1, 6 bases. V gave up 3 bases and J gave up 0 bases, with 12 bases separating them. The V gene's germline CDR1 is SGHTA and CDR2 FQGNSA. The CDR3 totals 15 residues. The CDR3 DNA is TGTGCCAGCAGCTTCAGGGGAGCCAACTCCTACGAGCAGTACTTC. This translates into CASSFRGANSYEQYF.

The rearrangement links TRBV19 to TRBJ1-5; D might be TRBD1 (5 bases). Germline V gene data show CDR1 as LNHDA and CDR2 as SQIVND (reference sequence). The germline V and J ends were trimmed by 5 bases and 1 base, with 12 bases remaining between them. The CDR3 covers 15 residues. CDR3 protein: CASSLDRRSNQPQHF. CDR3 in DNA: TGTGCCAGTAGTCTTGACAGAAGGAGCAATCAGCCCCAGCATTTT. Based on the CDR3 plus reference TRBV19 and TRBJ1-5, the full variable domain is DGGITQSPKYLFRKEGQNVTLSCEQNLNHDAMYWYRQDPGQGLRLIYYSQIVNDFQKGDIAEGYSVSREKKESFPLTVTSAQKNPTAFYLCASSLDRRSNQPQHFGDGTRLSIL.

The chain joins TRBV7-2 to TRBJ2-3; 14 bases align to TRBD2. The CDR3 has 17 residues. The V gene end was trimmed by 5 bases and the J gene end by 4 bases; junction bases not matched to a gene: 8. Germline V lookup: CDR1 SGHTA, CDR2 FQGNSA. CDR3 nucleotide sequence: TGTGCCAGCAGCCCTCGACTAGCGGGAGGGCAAGCAGATACGCAGTATTTT. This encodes CASSPRLAGGQADTQYF.

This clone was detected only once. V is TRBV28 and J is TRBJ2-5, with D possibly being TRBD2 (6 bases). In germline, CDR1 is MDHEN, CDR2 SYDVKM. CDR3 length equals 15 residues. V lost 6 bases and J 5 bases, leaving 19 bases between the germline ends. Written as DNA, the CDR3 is TGTGCCAGCAGCCGGCCGGGACTGGGAGTGGAGACCCAGTACTTC. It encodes CASSRPGLGVETQYF. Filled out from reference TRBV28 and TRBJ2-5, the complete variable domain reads DVKVTQSSRYLVKRTGEKVFLECVQDMDHENMFWYRQDPGLGLRLIYFSYDVKMKEKGDIPEGYSVSREKKERFSLILESASTNQTSMYLCASSRPGLGVETQYFGPGTRLLVL.

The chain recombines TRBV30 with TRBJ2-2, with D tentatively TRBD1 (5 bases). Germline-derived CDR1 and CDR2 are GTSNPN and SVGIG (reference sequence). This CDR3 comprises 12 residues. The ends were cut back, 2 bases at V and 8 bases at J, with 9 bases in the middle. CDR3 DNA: TGTGCCTGGAGTTCGCAGGGAGGGGAGCTGTTTTTT. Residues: CAWSSQGGELFF. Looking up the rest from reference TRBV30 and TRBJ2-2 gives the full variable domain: SQTIHQWPATLVQPVGSPLSLECTVEGTSNPNLYWYRQAAGRGLQLLFYSVGIGQISSEVPQNLSASRPQDRQFILSSKKLLLSDSGFYLCAWSSQGGELFFGEGSRLTVL.

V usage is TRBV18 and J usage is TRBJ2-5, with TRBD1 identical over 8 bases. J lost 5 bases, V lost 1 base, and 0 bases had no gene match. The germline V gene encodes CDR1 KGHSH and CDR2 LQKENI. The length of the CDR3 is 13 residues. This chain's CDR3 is CASSPRDRETQYF. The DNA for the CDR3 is TGTGCCAGCTCACCACGGGACAGGGAGACCCAGTACTTC.

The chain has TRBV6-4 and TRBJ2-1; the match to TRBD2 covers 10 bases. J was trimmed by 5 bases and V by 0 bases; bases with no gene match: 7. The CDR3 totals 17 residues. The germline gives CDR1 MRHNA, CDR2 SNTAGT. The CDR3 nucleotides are TGTGCCAGCAGTGACTCGAAGACTAGCGGGTTAGACAATGAGCAGTTCTTC. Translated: CASSDSKTSGLDNEQFF.

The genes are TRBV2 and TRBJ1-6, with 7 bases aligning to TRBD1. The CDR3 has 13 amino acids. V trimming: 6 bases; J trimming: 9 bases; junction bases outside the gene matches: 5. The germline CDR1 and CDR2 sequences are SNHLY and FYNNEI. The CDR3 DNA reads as TGTGCCAGCAGCGAGGGGGCGGGTTCACCCCTCCACTTT. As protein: CASSEGAGSPLHF.

The CDR3 loop reads CASSEFVFGYGYTF. DNA of the CDR3: TGTGCCAGCAGTGAATTTGTGTTCGGCTATGGCTACACCTTC. The gene calls are TRBV6-1 and TRBJ1-2; D ambiguous. The CDR3 contains 14 residues. Germline CDR1 and CDR2: MNHNS and SASEGT. The V gene lost 2 bases and the J gene lost 4 bases, with 11 bases spanning the gap.

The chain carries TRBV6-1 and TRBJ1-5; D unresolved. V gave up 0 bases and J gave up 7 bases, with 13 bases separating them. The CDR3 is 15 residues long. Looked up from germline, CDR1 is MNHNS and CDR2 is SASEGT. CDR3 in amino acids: CASSEAKGSGQPQHF. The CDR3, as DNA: TGTGCCAGCAGTGAAGCTAAGGGATCGGGGCAGCCCCAGCATTTT.

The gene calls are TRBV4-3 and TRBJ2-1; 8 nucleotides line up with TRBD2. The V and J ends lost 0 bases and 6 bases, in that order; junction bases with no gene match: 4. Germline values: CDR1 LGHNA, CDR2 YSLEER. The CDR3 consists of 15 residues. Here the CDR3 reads CASSQDLGTSNEQFF. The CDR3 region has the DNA TGCGCCAGCAGCCAAGATCTTGGGACTAGCAATGAGCAGTTCTTC.

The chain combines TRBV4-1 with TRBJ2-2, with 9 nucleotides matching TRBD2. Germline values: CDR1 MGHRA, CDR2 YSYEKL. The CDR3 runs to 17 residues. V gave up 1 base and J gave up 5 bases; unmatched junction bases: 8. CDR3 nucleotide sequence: TGCGCCAGCAGCCAAGGGTTTGCGGGAGGGCCGACCGGGGAGCTGTTTTTT. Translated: CASSQGFAGGPTGELFF.

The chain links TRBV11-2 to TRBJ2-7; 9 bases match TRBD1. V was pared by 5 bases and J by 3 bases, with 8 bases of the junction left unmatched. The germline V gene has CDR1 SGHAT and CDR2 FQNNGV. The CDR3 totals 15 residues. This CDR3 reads CASSRGQGNVYEQYF. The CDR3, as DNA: TGTGCCAGCAGCCGGGGACAGGGAAACGTCTACGAGCAGTACTTC.

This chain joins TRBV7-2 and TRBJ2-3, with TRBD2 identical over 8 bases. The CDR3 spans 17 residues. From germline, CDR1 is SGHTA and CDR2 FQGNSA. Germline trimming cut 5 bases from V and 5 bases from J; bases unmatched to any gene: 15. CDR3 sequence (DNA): TGTGCCAGCAGCCTAAGACTAGCGTGGGGGAACAGAGATACGCAGTATTTT. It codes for CASSLRLAWGNRDTQYF.

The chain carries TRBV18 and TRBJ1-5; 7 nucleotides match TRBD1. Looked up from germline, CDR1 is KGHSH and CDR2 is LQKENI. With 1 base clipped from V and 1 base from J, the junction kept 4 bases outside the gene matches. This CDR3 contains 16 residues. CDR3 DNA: TGTGCCAGCTCACCACGACAGGGAACGAGCAATCAGCCCCAGCATTTT. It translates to CASSPRQGTSNQPQHF.

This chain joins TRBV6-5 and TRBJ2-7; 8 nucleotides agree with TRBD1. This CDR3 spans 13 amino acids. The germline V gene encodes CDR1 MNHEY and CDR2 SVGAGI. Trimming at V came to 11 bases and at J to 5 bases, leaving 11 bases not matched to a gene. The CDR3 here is CAGSGQGGNEQYF. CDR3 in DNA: TGTGCCGGATCTGGACAGGGTGGAAACGAGCAGTACTTC.

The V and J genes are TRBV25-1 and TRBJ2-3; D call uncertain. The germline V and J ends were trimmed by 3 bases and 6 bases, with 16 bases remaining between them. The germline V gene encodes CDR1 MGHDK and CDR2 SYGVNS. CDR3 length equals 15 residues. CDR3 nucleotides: TGTGCCAGCAGTGATCGCCGGGTATTGCGTGATACGCAGTATTTT. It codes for CASSDRRVLRDTQYF.

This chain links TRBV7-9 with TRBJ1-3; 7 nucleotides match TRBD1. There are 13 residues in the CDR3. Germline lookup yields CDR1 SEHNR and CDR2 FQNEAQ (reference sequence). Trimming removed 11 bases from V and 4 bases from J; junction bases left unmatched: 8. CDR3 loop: CAFETGQGNTIYF. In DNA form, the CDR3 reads TGTGCCTTCGAAACGGGACAGGGAAACACCATATATTTT.

CDR3 residues: CASSPDSISYEQYF. CDR3 nucleotides: TGTGCCAGCAGCCCCGACTCGATTTCCTACGAGCAGTACTTC. The chain employs TRBV3-1 (or the pseudogene TRBV3-2) and TRBJ2-7; D is undetermined. V was trimmed by 4 bases and J by 1 base, leaving 11 bases between them. Germline assignment: CDR1 LGHDT and CDR2 YNNKEL (reference sequence). This CDR3 contains 14 residues.

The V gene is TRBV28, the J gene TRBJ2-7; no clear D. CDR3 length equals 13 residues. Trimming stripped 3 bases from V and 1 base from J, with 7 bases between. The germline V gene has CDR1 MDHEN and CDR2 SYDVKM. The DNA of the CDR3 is TGTGCCAGCAGTTTTGGCGGATCCTACGAGCAGTACTTC. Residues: CASSFGGSYEQYF.

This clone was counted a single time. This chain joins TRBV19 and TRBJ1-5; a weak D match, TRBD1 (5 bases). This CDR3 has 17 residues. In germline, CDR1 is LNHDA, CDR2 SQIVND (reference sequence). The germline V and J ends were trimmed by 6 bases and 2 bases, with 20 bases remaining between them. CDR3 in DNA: TGTGCCAGTAGCGGCAGGGTGGCCGCTGGGGGCAATCAGCCCCAGCATTTT. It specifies CASSGRVAAGGNQPQHF. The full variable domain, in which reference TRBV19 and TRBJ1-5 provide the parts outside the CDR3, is DGGITQSPKYLFRKEGQNVTLSCEQNLNHDAMYWYRQDPGQGLRLIYYSQIVNDFQKGDIAEGYSVSREKKESFPLTVTSAQKNPTAFYLCASSGRVAAGGNQPQHFGDGTRLSIL.

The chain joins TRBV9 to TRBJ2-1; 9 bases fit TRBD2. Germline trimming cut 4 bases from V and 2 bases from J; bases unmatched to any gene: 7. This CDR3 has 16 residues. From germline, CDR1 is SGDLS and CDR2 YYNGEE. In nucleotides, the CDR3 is TGTGCCAGCAGCCCCGGTAGCGGGAGCCCCTACAATGAGCAGTTCTTC. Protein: CASSPGSGSPYNEQFF.

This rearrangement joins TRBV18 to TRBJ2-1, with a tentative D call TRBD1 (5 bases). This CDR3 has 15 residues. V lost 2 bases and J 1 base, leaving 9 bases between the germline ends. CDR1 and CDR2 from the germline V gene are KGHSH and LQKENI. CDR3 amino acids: CASSPAGISYNEQFF. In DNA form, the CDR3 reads TGTGCCAGCTCACCAGCAGGGATTTCCTACAATGAGCAGTTCTTC.

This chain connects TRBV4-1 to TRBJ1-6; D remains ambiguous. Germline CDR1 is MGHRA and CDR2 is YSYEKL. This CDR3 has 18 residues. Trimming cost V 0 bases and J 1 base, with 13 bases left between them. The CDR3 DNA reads TGCGCCAGCAGCCAAGATTCACCCCTTACTTCCTATAATTCACCCCTCCACTTT. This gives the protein CASSQDSPLTSYNSPLHF.